A single sample is the source of the 31 T cell receptor beta chains below, sequenced in a study of T cells expressing NK-cell markers. TCRdb reprocessed the 5' RACE reads, with one entry per CDR3 protein and no DNA. The sample includes 500,000 to 700,000 distinct CDR3 sequences. Sequenced sample: blood T cells: a sorted CD56 or NKG2C T cell subset, CD4+ or CD8+ T cells, or bulk PBMC T cells (not recorded which). The receptors come from a young man in good health.

CDR3 sequence reads: CASSFEGRGSSGANVLTF. This chain connects TRBV5-1 to TRBJ2-6; TCRdb's D gene call, TRBD1, goes unchecked for lack of DNA. This CDR3 comprises 18 residues. Germline values: CDR1 SGHRS, CDR2 YFSETQ.

The chain combines TRBV3-1 with TRBJ2-1; TCRdb returns TRBD2, unconfirmable since there is no DNA. Per germline, CDR1 LGHDT and CDR2 YNNKEL (reference sequence). The CDR3 loop spans 15 amino acids. CDR3 loop: CASSQLAGVNDEQFF.

This chain connects TRBV7-9 to TRBJ2-1; TCRdb returns TRBD2, unconfirmable since there is no DNA. In germline, CDR1 is SEHNR, CDR2 FQNEAQ (reference sequence). The CDR3 has 18 amino acids. This chain's CDR3 is CASSLVNYSAGNPNEQFF.

The gene calls are TRBV20-1 and TRBJ2-7; lacking DNA, the TRBD1 call made by TCRdb goes unchecked. The germline gives CDR1 DFQATT, CDR2 SNEGSKA (reference sequence). The CDR3 extends over 12 amino acids. The CDR3 here is CSATWGAYEQYF.

The V gene is TRBV27, the J gene TRBJ2-6; no DNA is available, so the TRBD2 call from TCRdb remains unchecked. CDR3 length: 17 amino acids. Germline CDR1 reads MNHEY; CDR2 reads SMNVEV (reference sequence). The CDR3 is CASKYVEGTTGANVLTF.

This chain uses TRBV28 with TRBJ2-2; lacking DNA, the TRBD1 call made by TCRdb goes unchecked. Germline CDR1 reads MDHEN; CDR2 reads SYDVKM. The CDR3 covers 16 residues. CDR3 sequence: CASSPQTGLATGELFF.

The J gene is TRBJ2-1, the V gene TRBV12-3 or TRBV12-4; absent DNA, TCRdb's TRBD2 call cannot be checked. The CDR3 has 14 amino acids. The CDR3 spells CASTPLAGVSEQFF.

This chain links TRBV28 with TRBJ2-7; the TCRdb D gene call, TRBD1, has no DNA to confirm it. In germline, CDR1 is MDHEN, CDR2 SYDVKM. The CDR3 consists of 15 residues. The CDR3 loop reads CASSKPTGLHYEQYF.

V is TRBV6-2 or TRBV6-3 and J is TRBJ2-5; TCRdb returns TRBD1, unconfirmable since there is no DNA. The CDR3 totals 16 residues. CDR1 and CDR2 from the germline V gene are MNHEY and SVGEGT. CDR3 residues: CASSSWTGTGQETQYF.

V usage is TRBV12-3 or TRBV12-4 and J usage is TRBJ2-1; lacking DNA, the TRBD2 call made by TCRdb goes unchecked. There are 15 residues in the CDR3. CDR3 amino acids: CASSLGAGGHNEQFF.

The V gene is TRBV4-2, the J gene TRBJ2-2; checking the TCRdb D call of TRBD2 is not possible without DNA. Per the germline V gene, CDR1 is LGHNA and CDR2 is YNFKEQ. The CDR3 is 17 residues long. This CDR3 reads CASSQGVAGGLPGELFF.

The gene calls are TRBV20-1 and TRBJ2-6; TCRdb proposes TRBD1, but this gene call is untestable without DNA. Germline-derived CDR1 and CDR2 are DFQATT and SNEGSKA (reference sequence). The CDR3 has 16 residues. Here the CDR3 reads CSARGRGSSGANVLTF.

The chain links TRBV12-3 or TRBV12-4 to TRBJ1-4. The CDR3 consists of 15 residues. CDR3 loop: CASSSSMGSNEKLFF.

J is TRBJ1-2 and V is TRBV12-3 or TRBV12-4; TCRdb proposes TRBD1, but this gene call is untestable without DNA. CDR3 length equals 13 residues. The CDR3 sequence is CASSLAGKVGYTF.

The genes are TRBV20-1 and TRBJ2-1; the D gene TCRdb calls, TRBD1, cannot be checked with no DNA. This CDR3 region has 14 residues. The V gene's germline CDR1 is DFQATT and CDR2 SNEGSKA (reference sequence). The CDR3 region is CSARWWAEINEQFF.

The J gene is TRBJ1-2, the V gene TRBV28; the TRBD1 assignment by TCRdb is unverifiable without DNA. CDR3 length equals 11 residues. The germline V gene encodes CDR1 MDHEN and CDR2 SYDVKM. CDR3 sequence reads: CAGGSWRGYTF.

The chain has TRBV10-3 and TRBJ2-5; checking the TCRdb D call of TRBD1 is not possible without DNA. From germline, CDR1 is ENHRY and CDR2 SYGVKD. This CDR3 comprises 15 residues. The CDR3 loop reads CAISDPQGPQETQYF.

This chain links TRBV24-1 with TRBJ1-5. The germline gives CDR1 KGHDR, CDR2 SFDVKD. The CDR3 has 13 residues. The CDR3 spells CATGDGSNQPQHF.

The chain couples TRBV3-1 to TRBJ2-5; TCRdb names TRBD1, which stays unverified in the absence of DNA. CDR1 and CDR2 from the germline V gene are LGHDT and YNNKEL (reference sequence). This CDR3 has 16 residues. The CDR3 spells CASSQGDAGVEETQYF.

The chain uses TRBV5-1 and TRBJ2-3; TCRdb selects TRBD1, and the lack of DNA leaves this call unchecked. The length of the CDR3 is 16 residues. Germline V lookup: CDR1 SGHRS, CDR2 YFSETQ. This CDR3 reads CASSLPLGGVADTQYF.

The chain couples TRBV5-1 to TRBJ2-3; TCRdb proposes TRBD2, but this gene call is untestable without DNA. This CDR3 has 16 residues. Germline lookup yields CDR1 SGHRS and CDR2 YFSETQ. The CDR3 here is CASSSGQGTAADTQYF.

This rearrangement joins TRBV6-6 to TRBJ2-1. In germline, CDR1 is MNHNY, CDR2 SVGAGI (reference sequence). The CDR3 spans 13 residues. The chain's CDR3 is CASSYSTAGEQFF.

This chain joins TRBV12-3 or TRBV12-4 and TRBJ2-3. This CDR3 has 14 residues. This CDR3 is CASSPRTFVDTQYF.

J is TRBJ2-3 and V is TRBV28; no DNA is available, so the TRBD2 call from TCRdb remains unchecked. The CDR3 has 15 amino acids. Germline-derived CDR1 and CDR2 are MDHEN and SYDVKM. CDR3 sequence reads: CATKREGTTIDTQYF.

Here the CDR3 reads CASSHSPRSEAFF. This chain uses TRBV11-2 with TRBJ1-1; the D call from TCRdb, TRBD1, cannot be confirmed without DNA. The CDR3 consists of 13 residues. The germline V gene encodes CDR1 SGHAT and CDR2 FQNNGV.

The J gene is TRBJ2-1, the V gene TRBV7-9; TCRdb calls TRBD1, which cannot be checked without DNA. The CDR3 is made up of 16 amino acids. Germline values: CDR1 SEHNR, CDR2 FQNEAQ (reference sequence). CDR3 region: CASSLERGSFYNEQFF.

This chain links TRBV7-9 with TRBJ2-7; TCRdb's D gene call, TRBD1, goes unchecked for lack of DNA. The CDR3 consists of 13 residues. The germline CDR1 and CDR2 sequences are SEHNR and FQNEAQ (reference sequence). The CDR3 spells CASSNYRDYEQYF.

The chain links TRBV12-3 or TRBV12-4 to TRBJ2-2; TCRdb's D call of TRBD1 is untestable without DNA. There are 15 residues in the CDR3. This CDR3 reads CATLLRGKSTGELFF.

This chain connects TRBV28 to TRBJ2-5. The CDR3 has 16 residues. From germline, CDR1 is MDHEN and CDR2 SYDVKM. The CDR3: CASSLREAYDRETQYF.

The chain carries TRBV6-2 or TRBV6-3 and TRBJ2-1; TCRdb returns TRBD2, unconfirmable since there is no DNA. The CDR3 runs 18 residues. Germline assignment: CDR1 MNHEY and CDR2 SVGEGT. The CDR3 reads CASRNNFLAGGGSDEQFF.

The rearrangement uses TRBV7-2 and TRBJ2-5; TCRdb's D call of TRBD2 is untestable without DNA. Germline assignment: CDR1 SGHTA and CDR2 FQGNSA. This CDR3 has 15 amino acids. The chain's CDR3 is CASSPSGRAGETQYF.